The 13 T cell receptor beta chains given below trace back to one sample, sequenced in a study of blood T cell repertoires in COVID-19. The data were produced by immunoSEQ multiplex PCR, yet TCRdb's version contains in-frame clones alone and is incomplete. The table records 100,000 or so clones, approximately 82% of them present only once. The sequencing input was peripheral blood. These receptors were obtained from a man aged 50 to 59 with active or convalescent COVID-19.

The chain is built from TRBV14 and TRBJ2-4; no clear D gene. Germline V gene lookup returns CDR1 SGHDN and CDR2 FVKESK. The V end was cut by 1 base, the J end by 7 bases, with 11 bases between. The CDR3 has 14 residues. CDR3 sequence reads: CASSQASRMNIQYF. Here the CDR3 DNA reads TGTGCCAGCAGCCAAGCTTCCAGGATGAACATTCAGTACTTC.

The chain combines TRBV10-3 with TRBJ2-3; TRBD1 matches 7 bases. Per the germline V gene, CDR1 is ENHRY and CDR2 is SYGVKD. With 8 bases clipped from V and 0 bases from J, the junction kept 5 bases outside the gene matches. This CDR3 is 14 amino acids long. CDR3 region: CAIGGQHSTDTQYF. In DNA, the CDR3 is TGTGCCATCGGGGGACAGCATAGCACAGATACGCAGTATTTT.

This chain connects TRBV29-1 to TRBJ2-3; D uncertain. The length of the CDR3 is 12 residues. Germline lookup yields CDR1 SQVTM and CDR2 ANQGSEA. Trimming stripped 4 bases from V and 5 bases from J, with 10 bases between. CDR3 nucleotides: TGCAGCGTTGCCAGGAATGGAGATACGCAGTATTTT. This codes for CSVARNGDTQYF.

This clone was counted between two and nine times. This chain links TRBV10-3 with TRBJ1-4; D is uncertain. The CDR3 has 12 residues. CDR1 and CDR2 from the germline V gene are ENHRY and SYGVKD. V lost 3 bases and J lost 8, with 7 bases in between. CDR3 nucleotide sequence: TGTGCCATCAGTGATGCCGGGGAAAAACTGTTTTTT. It translates to CAISDAGEKLFF.

The chain joins TRBV24-1 to TRBJ2-7; 11 positions agree with TRBD1. CDR3 length: 17 amino acids. J was trimmed by 7 bases and V by 0 bases; bases with no gene match: 10. Germline V gives CDR1 KGHDR, CDR2 SFDVKD. The CDR3 spells CATSDLADGTGGREQYV. The CDR3 region has the DNA TGTGCCACCAGTGATTTGGCTGACGGGACAGGGGGGAGGGAGCAGTACGTC.

The chain joins TRBV28 to TRBJ2-5, with TRBD2 matching 8 bases. Looked up from germline, CDR1 is MDHEN and CDR2 is SYDVKM. V was pared by 3 bases and J by 1 base, with 10 bases of the junction left unmatched. CDR3 size: 17 residues. The CDR3, as DNA: TGTGCCAGCAGTTTGTCCCAGGGACTAGGAAGCCAAGAGACCCAGTACTTC. As protein: CASSLSQGLGSQETQYF.

The chain is built from TRBV14 and TRBJ2-5; D may be TRBD2 (6 bases). The CDR3 covers 15 residues. Germline V lookup: CDR1 SGHDN, CDR2 FVKESK. The V gene lost 1 base and the J gene lost 6 bases, with 15 bases spanning the gap. The CDR3 loop reads CASSQGGGYKKTQYF. For the CDR3, the DNA is TGTGCCAGCAGCCAAGGCGGAGGGTACAAAAAGACCCAGTACTTC. Full variable domain (remainder filled in from reference TRBV14 and TRBJ2-5): EAGVTQFPSHSVIEKGQTVTLRCDPISGHDNLYWYRRVMGKEIKFLLHFVKESKQDESGMPNNRFLAERTGGTYSTLKVQPAELEDSGVYFCASSQGGGYKKTQYFGPGTRLLVL.

A few counts support this clone. The V call is TRBV2, the J call TRBJ2-2, with 9 bases fitting TRBD2. V lost 5 bases and J lost 5; bases outside the gene matches: 3. CDR1 SNHLY and CDR2 FYNNEI come from the germline V gene. The CDR3 consists of 14 residues. The CDR3 bases are TGTGCCAGCAGTCTAGCGGGATTAACCGGGGAGCTGTTTTTT. It translates to CASSLAGLTGELFF.

The CDR3 DNA reads TGTGCCAGTAGCCATCCCCAGGGGCCAGATACGCAGTATTTT. Its translation is CASSHPQGPDTQYF. This chain uses TRBV19 with TRBJ2-3, with a weak D call TRBD1 (6 bases). CDR3 length: 14 residues. The germline V and J ends were trimmed by 6 bases and 4 bases, with 14 bases remaining between them. Germline V CDR1 and CDR2: LNHDA, SQIVND (reference sequence). Drawing the rest from reference TRBV19 and TRBJ2-3, the complete variable domain is DGGITQSPKYLFRKEGQNVTLSCEQNLNHDAMYWYRQDPGQGLRLIYYSQIVNDFQKGDIAEGYSVSREKKESFPLTVTSAQKNPTAFYLCASSHPQGPDTQYFGPGTRLTVL.

This clone came up a few times. The rearrangement links TRBV4-1 to TRBJ2-3; weak D call: TRBD1 (6 bases). Germline lookup yields CDR1 MGHRA and CDR2 YSYEKL. With 3 bases removed from V and 2 bases from J, the gap between germline ends came to 12 bases. There are 15 residues in the CDR3. The CDR3 reads CASSHRDTITDTQYF. CDR3 in DNA: TGCGCCAGCAGCCACCGGGACACTATCACAGATACGCAGTATTTT.

The J gene is TRBJ2-1, the V gene TRBV18; 10 bases line up with TRBD1. This CDR3 is 16 amino acids long. Trimming at V came to 1 base and at J to 2 bases, leaving 2 bases not matched to a gene. Per germline, CDR1 KGHSH and CDR2 LQKENI. This CDR3 is CASSPRTGGPYNEQFF. DNA of the CDR3: TGTGCCAGCTCACCACGGACAGGGGGACCCTACAATGAGCAGTTCTTC.

This rearrangement joins TRBV1 to TRBJ2-5; no DNA check was done on the table's D call, TRBD2. TRBV1 is marked as a pseudogene. This CDR3 contains 16 residues. CDR3 in amino acids: CTSSPFPAGGQETQYF. DNA for the CDR3: TGCACCAGCAGCCCCTTTCCAGCGGGGGGGCAAGAGACCCAGTACTTC.

The rearrangement uses TRBV7-9 and TRBJ1-2, with a tentative D call TRBD1 (6 bases). The CDR3 extends over 13 amino acids. V was pared by 5 bases and J by 8 bases, with 15 bases between. The germline V gene encodes CDR1 SEHNR and CDR2 FQNEAQ (reference sequence). CDR3 nucleotide sequence: TGTGCCAGCAGCCAACAGGGCCCCGAAGGCTACACCTTC. It is translated as CASSQQGPEGYTF.